This TCR beta chain originates from a study of T cells expressing NK-cell markers (dated by TCRdb to between 2020 and 2021). At the level of the whole study: Three sorted T-cell subsets (CD3+CD56+NKG2C+, CD3+CD56+NKG2C- and CD3+CD56-NKG2C+) from under 10 donors had their TCR beta-chain repertoires profiled. Of the eight sequenced donors, seven were found to be HCMV-seropositive and one was found to be HCMV-seronegative. The study sequenced eight donors, all healthy volunteers chosen at random: three men and five women. Sequencing of the libraries produced 2 x 150 bp reads on Illumina HiSeq 2000/2500, MiSeq or NextSeq.

As to this clonotype: Its antigen specificity is not known.

Sequencer: Illumina HiSeq 2000. TCR beta cDNA libraries were prepared using 5'RACE template switching, which introduced a universal primer site and unique molecular identifiers. cDNA synthesis was primed from the TCR beta constant segment and was followed by two successive PCR amplification steps. The source study handled its data this way. MIGEC was used to demultiplex reads and group the reads by UMI, and MiTCR was used to assemble and quantify clonotypes. Only TCR cDNA sequences supported by at least two reads were kept to exclude erroneous sequences. The tcR package was used for downstream repertoire analysis, and clonotypes were matched across fractions by CDR3 nucleotide sequence plus V segment. VDJmatch was used to annotate antigen specificity against VDJdb, with one amino acid substitution allowed in CDR3. With the reads reprocessed by TCRdb, a single entry stands for each CDR3 protein sequence and no DNA is reported. The V and J calls shown here were made by TCRdb, not taken from the authors' results. The table for this sample lists some 4,700 distinct CDR3 sequences. The ten largest clones add up to less than 15% of the sample.

Results and caveats for the whole study, not just this receptor: Whether the expanded NKG2C-expressing T cell clones were specific for HCMV antigens was left unclear. For six donors, the dominant CD3+CD56+NKG2C+ clonotypes were among the top 10 CD8+ clonotypes and accounted for roughly 1.0-8% of CD8+ T cells. Those dominant clonotypes were again the most abundant among CD3+CD56-NKG2C+ cells in several donors, at about 25-60.1%.

To determine HCMV serostatus, a commercial ELISA kit was used to detect HCMV-specific IgG in serum. Peripheral blood mononuclear cells were isolated from blood by Ficoll density gradient centrifugation. There are 16 amino acids in the CDR3, from cysteine to phenylalanine inclusive. The record lacks a DNA sequence. Based on the germline V gene, the CDR1 and CDR2 sequences are SQVTM and ANQGSEA. The chain links TRBV29-1 with TRBJ2-3; no DNA is available, so the TRBD1 call from TCRdb remains unchecked. The sequence was collected from a man younger than 35 in good health. Donor details come from another sample of the same person, matched by shared clones. Material for sequencing was blood T cells: a sorted CD56 or NKG2C T cell subset, CD4+ or CD8+ T cells, or bulk PBMC T cells (not recorded which). This receptor carries the CDR3 CSVEEWGGRSTDTQYF.